These 8 T cell receptor beta chains were sequenced from one sample in a study of response to subunit inactivated influenza vaccine. A single record per CDR3 protein comes from TCRdb applying MiXCR to the RT-PCR reads. The sample records over 450,000 distinct CDR3 sequences, 13% being singletons. Source: PBMCs from blood, taken 45 days after vaccination. The origin of the receptors is a man aged 45-65 years who received an inactivated influenza vaccine.

This clonotype has a count of ten or more. The chain recombines TRBV29-1 with TRBJ2-3; possibly TRBD1 for D (6 bases). Germline values: CDR1 SQVTM, CDR2 ANQGSEA. There are 14 residues in the CDR3. V lost 8 bases and J 2 bases, leaving 17 bases between the germline ends. The CDR3 bases are TGCAGCTCCAGGGGCGTAAGCAACACAGATACGCAGTATTTT. Translation gives CSSRGVSNTDTQYF.

The chain links TRBV29-1 to TRBJ2-7; D may be TRBD1 or TRBD2 (5 bases each). The V and J ends lost 6 bases and 2 bases respectively, with 14 bases between them. Germline CDR1 is SQVTM and CDR2 is ANQGSEA. The CDR3 is made up of 13 amino acids. DNA for the CDR3: TGCAGCGTCAACCGGGACGGAGCCTACGAGCAGTACTTC. Translated: CSVNRDGAYEQYF.

There are a few counts of this clonotype. The chain combines TRBV4-3 with TRBJ1-6, with 9 bases lining up with TRBD1. Germline CDR1 LGHNA, CDR2 YSLEER. Trimming at V came to 0 bases and at J to 9 bases, leaving 12 bases not matched to a gene. CDR3 length: 18 amino acids. This chain's CDR3 is CASSQDSWGQGSSSPLHF. The CDR3 coding sequence is TGCGCCAGCAGCCAAGATAGTTGGGGACAGGGAAGTAGTTCACCCCTCCACTTT.

This rearrangement joins TRBV20-1 to TRBJ2-3; D might be TRBD1 (5 bases). The J call may not be correct, given that the DNA end is closer to TRBJ1-5. CDR1 and CDR2 from the germline V gene are DFQATT and SNEGSKA (reference sequence). The CDR3 extends over 18 amino acids. Written as DNA, the CDR3 is TGCAGTGCTAGAGATGTTAGCGGGGGGGGACCTAGCACAGATACGCAGCATTTT. Its translation is CSARDVSGGGPSTDTQHF.

This clonotype was observed many times. The rearrangement links TRBV20-1 to TRBJ2-3, with D tentatively TRBD2 (7 bases). The CDR3 has 15 residues. Trimming took 0 bases from V and 3 from J, leaving 13 bases between them. Germline loops: CDR1 DFQATT, CDR2 SNEGSKA (reference sequence). The CDR3 protein is CSARDFAGATDTQYF. The CDR3 DNA reads as TGCAGTGCTAGAGATTTCGCGGGGGCTACAGATACGCAGTATTTT.

This clonotype was detected many times. This rearrangement joins TRBV9 to TRBJ2-5; TRBD2 matches 10 bases. With V trimmed by 0 bases and J by 2 bases, 1 base remained unmatched. Germline CDR1 is SGDLS and CDR2 is YYNGEE. The CDR3 is 15 residues long. The CDR3 protein is CASSVGTSGQETQYF. CDR3 DNA: TGTGCCAGCAGCGTAGGGACTAGCGGTCAAGAGACCCAGTACTTC.

This clonotype was picked up many times. V gene TRBV6-2 or TRBV6-3 combines with J gene TRBJ2-5, with 10 bases identical to TRBD1. CDR3 size: 22 residues. Germline loops: CDR1 MNHEY, CDR2 SVGEGT. V lost 1 base and J lost 5; bases outside the gene matches: 25. Here the CDR3 DNA reads TGTGCCAGCAGTTACTGGACCGGGACAGGGGTTTCTAGCGGAGCCCCCACGGAGACCCAGTACTTC. This encodes CASSYWTGTGVSSGAPTETQYF.

There are a few counts of this clonotype. The chain links TRBV5-1 to TRBJ2-1; TRBD2 is a possible D gene (7 bases). CDR1 is SGHRS and CDR2 is YFSETQ in the germline V gene. This CDR3 is 17 amino acids long. The V and J ends lost 0 bases and 0 bases respectively, with 13 bases between them. The DNA for the CDR3 is TGCGCCAGCAGCTTGGCCGGGGGGCTCAGCTCCTACAATGAGCAGTTCTTC. As protein: CASSLAGGLSSYNEQFF.